Listed below are T cell receptor beta chains from one sample, sequenced in a study of shared clonotypes between healthy human individuals. Profiled with immunoSEQ multiplex PCR; TCRdb holds only in-frame clones, not every one. Of about 2.2 million clones listed, under 95% are singletons. Sequencing was carried out using naive CD8+ T cells from PBMCs. The receptors stem from a man aged 18 to 29 in good health. Some clones in this sample may be carry-over from other donors' samples. Both conserved end residues are trimmed from each CDR3. The order of the fields is J gene, V gene, D gene, CDR3 protein. D genes are given only for firm matches.

J gene: TRBJ1-1
V gene: TRBV11-2
D gene: -
CDR3 protein: ASSLVLGTGTEAF

J gene: TRBJ2-2
V gene: TRBV9
D gene: TRBD2
CDR3 protein: ASSAPSGRNTGELF

J gene: TRBJ2-7
V gene: TRBV10-3
D gene: TRBD2
CDR3 protein: AISTRTSGTYEQY

J gene: TRBJ1-5
V gene: TRBV19
D gene: -
CDR3 protein: ASHVGLSNQPQH

J gene: TRBJ1-2
V gene: TRBV27
D gene: -
CDR3 protein: ASSLPGNYGYT

J gene: TRBJ2-7
V gene: TRBV19
D gene: -
CDR3 protein: ASSIGAGNYEQY

J gene: TRBJ2-7
V gene: TRBV6-5
D gene: TRBD1
CDR3 protein: ASSYSTGQRSYEQY

J gene: TRBJ1-1
V gene: TRBV27
D gene: -
CDR3 protein: ASSSYENTEAF

J gene: TRBJ1-1
V gene: TRBV9
D gene: -
CDR3 protein: ASSVMGARDTEAF

J gene: TRBJ2-1
V gene: TRBV11-2
D gene: -
CDR3 protein: ASSSGPNEQF

J gene: TRBJ1-2
V gene: TRBV11-2
D gene: TRBD1
CDR3 protein: ASKAGTGNGYT

J gene: TRBJ2-2
V gene: TRBV7-8
D gene: -
CDR3 protein: ASSLRAGELF

J gene: TRBJ2-7
V gene: TRBV6-5
D gene: -
CDR3 protein: ASSYSIGRVTYEQY

J gene: TRBJ1-2
V gene: TRBV27
D gene: -
CDR3 protein: ASSPPGRAVYGYT

J gene: TRBJ2-7
V gene: TRBV2
D gene: -
CDR3 protein: ASSQTQRSVTY

J gene: TRBJ2-1
V gene: TRBV11-2
D gene: TRBD2
CDR3 protein: ASSFSGRAKSEQF

J gene: TRBJ1-2
V gene: TRBV6-1
D gene: -
CDR3 protein: ASSVVPDGYT

J gene: TRBJ2-5
V gene: TRBV29-1
D gene: TRBD1
CDR3 protein: SVDRGFGSQY

J gene: TRBJ1-5
V gene: TRBV19
D gene: TRBD1
CDR3 protein: ASSIYGTGGRQPQH

J gene: TRBJ1-2
V gene: TRBV4-1
D gene: -
CDR3 protein: ASNPGGLSYYGYT

J gene: TRBJ2-2
V gene: TRBV6-5
D gene: -
CDR3 protein: ASSYLTETNTGELF

J gene: TRBJ1-2
V gene: TRBV11-1
D gene: -
CDR3 protein: ASSLSGDYYGYT

J gene: TRBJ2-5
V gene: TRBV7-9
D gene: -
CDR3 protein: ASSLGLGGTQY

J gene: TRBJ2-2
V gene: TRBV4-2
D gene: -
CDR3 protein: ASSQKTGELF

J gene: TRBJ2-1
V gene: TRBV29-1
D gene: TRBD2
CDR3 protein: SVEGGASGRPRYNEQF

J gene: TRBJ2-5
V gene: TRBV27
D gene: TRBD2
CDR3 protein: ASSLTSGRETQY

J gene: TRBJ2-3
V gene: TRBV2
D gene: TRBD2
CDR3 protein: ASSYISGSTDTQY

J gene: TRBJ2-2
V gene: TRBV25-1
D gene: -
CDR3 protein: ASSEWQAANTGELF

J gene: TRBJ1-1
V gene: TRBV9
D gene: -
CDR3 protein: ASSPRPSEAF

J gene: TRBJ1-1
V gene: TRBV27
D gene: -
CDR3 protein: ASSSRTPGVGNTEAF

J gene: TRBJ1-2
V gene: TRBV27
D gene: TRBD1
CDR3 protein: ASSLGWDSPNGYT

J gene: TRBJ2-2
V gene: TRBV28
D gene: TRBD2
CDR3 protein: ASTPLAGGWPGELF

J gene: TRBJ1-2
V gene: TRBV27
D gene: -
CDR3 protein: ASSHELNYGYT

J gene: TRBJ1-1
V gene: TRBV7-6
D gene: -
CDR3 protein: ASSSSSPGPSRAEAF

J gene: TRBJ2-7
V gene: TRBV27
D gene: -
CDR3 protein: ASSALLGLAHYEQY

J gene: TRBJ2-7
V gene: TRBV5-6
D gene: -
CDR3 protein: ASSLQGPLYEQY

J gene: TRBJ2-5
V gene: TRBV7-6
D gene: TRBD2
CDR3 protein: ASSQREGETQY

J gene: TRBJ2-7
V gene: TRBV11-3
D gene: -
CDR3 protein: ASSLDRKATYEQY

J gene: TRBJ2-7
V gene: TRBV6-5
D gene: TRBD2
CDR3 protein: ASSPLRGDEQY

J gene: TRBJ2-7
V gene: TRBV4-1
D gene: -
CDR3 protein: ASSQASSYEQY

J gene: TRBJ2-7
V gene: TRBV6-1
D gene: -
CDR3 protein: ASRDSGDNEQY

J gene: TRBJ1-1
V gene: TRBV28
D gene: -
CDR3 protein: ASSFLQGSFGTEAF

J gene: TRBJ1-2
V gene: TRBV27
D gene: TRBD1
CDR3 protein: ASSSLQGQVDGYT

J gene: TRBJ2-3
V gene: TRBV28
D gene: -
CDR3 protein: ASSLLGDSTDTQY

J gene: TRBJ2-5
V gene: TRBV7-9
D gene: -
CDR3 protein: ASSLRGLQAQETQY

J gene: TRBJ2-7
V gene: TRBV6-1
D gene: TRBD1
CDR3 protein: ASGIGTAYEQY

J gene: -
V gene: TRBV28
D gene: -
CDR3 protein: ASRPTGYYEQY

J gene: TRBJ2-7
V gene: TRBV6-5
D gene: TRBD2
CDR3 protein: ASKLLAESYEQY

J gene: TRBJ1-2
V gene: TRBV28
D gene: -
CDR3 protein: ASSFGTRGYGYT

J gene: TRBJ1-2
V gene: TRBV5-1
D gene: -
CDR3 protein: ASSLRVPGNYGYT

J gene: TRBJ2-7
V gene: TRBV5-6
D gene: TRBD1
CDR3 protein: ASSFLRPGQSAYEQY

J gene: TRBJ1-1
V gene: TRBV4-1
D gene: -
CDR3 protein: ASSQDRGTEAF

J gene: TRBJ1-2
V gene: TRBV11-2
D gene: -
CDR3 protein: ASSFYGQGVSPNYGYT

J gene: TRBJ2-2
V gene: TRBV6-1
D gene: -
CDR3 protein: ASSVGAELTGELF

J gene: TRBJ2-7
V gene: TRBV4-3
D gene: -
CDR3 protein: ASSQARTDYEQY